Sequencing of this T cell receptor beta chain was carried out in a study of blood T cells in healthy people across ages. CDR1 is GTSNPN, CDR2 SVGIG, per germline (reference sequence). The CDR3 extends over 15 amino acids. PCR was performed a second time for about 7 to 12 cycles using a sample-barcoded 5' primer and a J-beta primer mix. Tags on each cDNA molecule came from a template-switch adaptor with 12 random nucleotides. All samples yielded 2.5 million or more CDR3-containing paired-end reads. TCRdb reanalysed the 5' RACE reads using MiXCR and keeps one entry per CDR3 protein. The data show fewer than 700,000 distinct CDR3 sequences, 35% to 50% seen once. A note on this clonotype: A much larger clone lies a single base off, so this may be a read error.

Researchers report isolating at least 7 million PBMCs per sample. The chain links TRBV30 to TRBJ2-1; D might be TRBD1 or TRBD2, each matching 5 bases. This TCR was recovered from an elderly man in good health. The sequenced sample was blood. CDR3 nucleotides: TGTGCCTGGAAAAGTTCCGGGACGGGTAAAAATGAGCGGTTCTTC. It yields the protein CAWKSSGTGKNERFF.